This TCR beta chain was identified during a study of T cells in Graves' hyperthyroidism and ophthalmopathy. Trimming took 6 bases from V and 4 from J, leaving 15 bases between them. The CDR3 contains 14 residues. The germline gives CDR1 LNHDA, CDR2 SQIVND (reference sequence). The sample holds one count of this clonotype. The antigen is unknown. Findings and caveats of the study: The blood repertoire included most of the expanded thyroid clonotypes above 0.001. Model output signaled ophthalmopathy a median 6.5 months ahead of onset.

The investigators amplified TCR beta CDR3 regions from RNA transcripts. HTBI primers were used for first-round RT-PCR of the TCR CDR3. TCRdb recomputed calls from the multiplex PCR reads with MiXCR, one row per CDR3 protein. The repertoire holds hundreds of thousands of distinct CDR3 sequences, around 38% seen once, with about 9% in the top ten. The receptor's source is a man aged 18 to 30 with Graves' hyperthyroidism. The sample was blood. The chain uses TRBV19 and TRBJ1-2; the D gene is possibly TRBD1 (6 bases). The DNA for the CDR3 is TGTGCCAGTAGAGACAGGTTGATCCTCTATGGCTACACCTTC. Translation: CASRDRLILYGYTF.